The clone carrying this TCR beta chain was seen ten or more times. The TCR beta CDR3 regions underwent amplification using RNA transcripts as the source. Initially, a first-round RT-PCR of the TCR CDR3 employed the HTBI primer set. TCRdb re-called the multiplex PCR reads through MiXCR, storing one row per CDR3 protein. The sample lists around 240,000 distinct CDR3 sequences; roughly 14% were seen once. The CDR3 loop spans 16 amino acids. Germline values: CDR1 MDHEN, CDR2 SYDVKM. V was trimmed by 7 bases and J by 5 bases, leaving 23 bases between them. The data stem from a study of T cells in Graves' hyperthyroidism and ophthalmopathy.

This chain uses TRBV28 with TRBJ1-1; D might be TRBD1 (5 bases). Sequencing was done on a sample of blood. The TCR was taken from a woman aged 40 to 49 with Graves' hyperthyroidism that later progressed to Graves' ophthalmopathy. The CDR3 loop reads CASKRGTFGLRTEAFF. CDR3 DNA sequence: TGTGCCAGCAAGCGGGGGACCTTCGGCTTACGGACTGAAGCTTTCTTT.